This T cell receptor (beta chain) was sequenced in a study of CD8 T cells in Susac syndrome. Worth noting for this clonotype: Its antigen is not known.

Study-wide findings and caveats: TCR sequencing and HLA analysis covered a relatively small number of individuals.

From blood CD8+ and CD4+ T cells, TCR beta sequences were generated. In contrast to the negatively isolated CD8+ and CD4+ T cells, TEMRA cells were FACS-enriched. CDR3 length equals 13 residues. Trimming removed 7 bases from V and 6 bases from J; junction bases left unmatched: 4. CDR1 MNHEY and CDR2 SVGEGT come from the germline V gene. Random-hexamer reverse transcription was applied to roughly 0.45 to 1 ug RNA. Coverage of TCR beta CDR3 amplification by immunoSEQ multiplex PCR extended to 54 Vbeta and 13 Jbeta. TCRdb reprocessed the immunoSEQ multiplex PCR reads via MiXCR and lists one record per CDR3 protein. The sample carries about 180,000 distinct CDR3 sequences, more than 90% recorded once.

Source material: CD4+ T cells from PBMCs. This TCR derives from a human donor with multiple sclerosis. V gene TRBV6-2 or TRBV6-3 combines with J gene TRBJ2-3, with TRBD2 matching 10 bases. The CDR3 region is CASKLAGPDTQYF. CDR3 in DNA: TGTGCCAGCAAACTAGCGGGGCCCGATACGCAGTATTTT.